The sample holds many counts of the clone carrying this T cell receptor (beta chain). Its target is not known. Every TCR cDNA molecule bore a unique molecular identifier. A single record per CDR3 protein comes from TCRdb applying MiXCR to the 5' RACE reads. Of 100,000 to 110,000 distinct CDR3 sequences listed, nearly 4.5% were seen once; the top ten hold 20% to 25%. This specimen belongs to a study of spatial heterogeneity in lung cancer. General study results and limits: Within tumors, counts of expanded alpha and beta TCRs tracked tumor mutation counts.

Time point noted: sample taken at primary tumor resection. Without sorting, whole RNA was sequenced from tumor, nontumor lung or frozen PBMC. V was cut by 2 bases and J by 2 bases, with 12 bases left in between. The CDR3 has 15 residues. Germline V gives CDR1 MNHEY, CDR2 SVGEGT. This receptor was identified in a male donor with early-stage non-small cell lung cancer. This sequence joins TRBV6-2 or TRBV6-3 and TRBJ1-1; possible D gene TRBD1, 5 bases. Sample: lung tumor tissue, taken at surgery. The CDR3 loop is CASSYLMTVNTEAFF. The CDR3 DNA reads TGTGCCAGCAGTTACCTAATGACAGTTAACACTGAAGCTTTCTTT.